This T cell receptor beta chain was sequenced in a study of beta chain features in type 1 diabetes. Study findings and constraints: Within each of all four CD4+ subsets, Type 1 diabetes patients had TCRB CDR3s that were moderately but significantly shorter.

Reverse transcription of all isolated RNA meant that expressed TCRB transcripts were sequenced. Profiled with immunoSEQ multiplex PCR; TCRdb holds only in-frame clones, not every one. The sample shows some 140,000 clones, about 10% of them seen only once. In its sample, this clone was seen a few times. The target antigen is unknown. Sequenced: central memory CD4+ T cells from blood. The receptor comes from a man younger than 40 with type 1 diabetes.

The CDR3 here is CASISGGEYNEQFF. DNA of the CDR3: TGTGCCAGCATAAGCGGGGGGGAGTACAATGAGCAGTTCTTC. This chain uses TRBV28 with TRBJ2-1; 10 nucleotides agree with TRBD2. The CDR3 contains 14 residues. The V gene end was trimmed by 7 bases and the J gene end by 4 bases; junction bases not matched to a gene: 4. The V gene's germline CDR1 is MDHEN and CDR2 SYDVKM.